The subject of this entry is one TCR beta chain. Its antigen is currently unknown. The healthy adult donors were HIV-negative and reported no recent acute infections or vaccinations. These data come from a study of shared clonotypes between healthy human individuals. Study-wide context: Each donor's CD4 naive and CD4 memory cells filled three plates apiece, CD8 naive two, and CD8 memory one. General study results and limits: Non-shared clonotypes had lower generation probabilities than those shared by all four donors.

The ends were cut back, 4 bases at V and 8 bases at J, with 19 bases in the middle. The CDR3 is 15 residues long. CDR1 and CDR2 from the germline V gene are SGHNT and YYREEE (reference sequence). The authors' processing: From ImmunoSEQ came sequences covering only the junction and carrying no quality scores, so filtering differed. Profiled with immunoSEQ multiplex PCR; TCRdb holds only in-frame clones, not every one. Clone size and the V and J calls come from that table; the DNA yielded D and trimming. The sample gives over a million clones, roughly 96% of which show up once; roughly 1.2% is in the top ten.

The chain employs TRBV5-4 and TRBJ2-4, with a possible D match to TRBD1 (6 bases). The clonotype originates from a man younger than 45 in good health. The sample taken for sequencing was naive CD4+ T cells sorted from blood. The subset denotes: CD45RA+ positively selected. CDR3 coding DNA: TGTGCCAGCAGCACCGGACAGCGAGGTATGGACATTCAGTACTTC. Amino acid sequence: CASSTGQRGMDIQYF.